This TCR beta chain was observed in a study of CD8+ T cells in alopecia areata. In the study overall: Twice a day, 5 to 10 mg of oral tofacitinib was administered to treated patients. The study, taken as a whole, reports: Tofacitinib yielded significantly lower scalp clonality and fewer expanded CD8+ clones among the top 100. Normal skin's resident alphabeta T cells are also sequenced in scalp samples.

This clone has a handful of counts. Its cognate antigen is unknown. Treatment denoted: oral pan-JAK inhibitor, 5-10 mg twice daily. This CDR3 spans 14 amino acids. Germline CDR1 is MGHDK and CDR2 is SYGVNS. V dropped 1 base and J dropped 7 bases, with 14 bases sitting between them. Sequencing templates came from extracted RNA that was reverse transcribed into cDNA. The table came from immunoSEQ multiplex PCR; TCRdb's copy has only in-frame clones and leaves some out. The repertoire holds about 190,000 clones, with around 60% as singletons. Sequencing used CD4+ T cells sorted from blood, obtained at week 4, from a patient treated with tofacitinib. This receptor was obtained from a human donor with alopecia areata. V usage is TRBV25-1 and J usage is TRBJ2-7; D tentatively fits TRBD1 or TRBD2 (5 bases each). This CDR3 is CASSEFGDLREQYF. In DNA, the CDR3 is TGTGCCAGCAGTGAATTTGGGGACCTTAGGGAGCAGTACTTC.